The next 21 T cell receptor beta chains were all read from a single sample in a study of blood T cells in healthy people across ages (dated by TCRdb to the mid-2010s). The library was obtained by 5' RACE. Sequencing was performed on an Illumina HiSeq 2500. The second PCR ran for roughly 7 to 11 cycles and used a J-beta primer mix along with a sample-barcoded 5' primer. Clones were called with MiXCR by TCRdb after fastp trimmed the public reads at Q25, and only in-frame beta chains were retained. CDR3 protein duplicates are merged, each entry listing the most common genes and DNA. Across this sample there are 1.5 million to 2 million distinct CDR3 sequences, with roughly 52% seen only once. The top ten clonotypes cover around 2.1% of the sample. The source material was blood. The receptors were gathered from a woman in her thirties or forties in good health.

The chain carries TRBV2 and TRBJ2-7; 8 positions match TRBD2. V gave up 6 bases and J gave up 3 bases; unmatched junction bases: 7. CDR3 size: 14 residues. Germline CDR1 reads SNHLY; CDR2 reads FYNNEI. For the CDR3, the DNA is TGTGCCAGCAGATTCGGAGGGACTAGCTACGAGCAGTACTTC. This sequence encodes CASRFGGTSYEQYF. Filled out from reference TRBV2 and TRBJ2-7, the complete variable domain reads EPEVTQTPSHQVTQMGQEVILRCVPISNHLYFYWYRQILGQKVEFLVSFYNNEISEKSEIFDDQFSVERPDGSNFTLKIRSTKLEDSAMYFCASRFGGTSYEQYFGPGTRLTVT.

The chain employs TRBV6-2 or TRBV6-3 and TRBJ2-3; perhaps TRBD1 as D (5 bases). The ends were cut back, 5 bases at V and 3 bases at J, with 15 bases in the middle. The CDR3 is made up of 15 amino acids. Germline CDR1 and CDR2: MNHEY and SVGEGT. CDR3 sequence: CASSIPGIFTDTQYF. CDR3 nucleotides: TGTGCCAGCAGTATTCCAGGGATTTTTACAGATACGCAGTATTTT.

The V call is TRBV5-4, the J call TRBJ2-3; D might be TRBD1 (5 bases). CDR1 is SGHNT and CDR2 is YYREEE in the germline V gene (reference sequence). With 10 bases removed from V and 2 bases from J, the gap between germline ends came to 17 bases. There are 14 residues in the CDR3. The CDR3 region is CALRQGAPTDTQYF. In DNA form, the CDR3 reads TGTGCCTTGAGGCAAGGGGCTCCCACAGATACGCAGTATTTT.

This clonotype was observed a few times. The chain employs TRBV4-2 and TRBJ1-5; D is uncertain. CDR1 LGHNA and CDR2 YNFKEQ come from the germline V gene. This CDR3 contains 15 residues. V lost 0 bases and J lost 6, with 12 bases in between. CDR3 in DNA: TGTGCCAGCAGCCAAGATCTACGTGGTGGTCAGCCCCAGCATTTT. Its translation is CASSQDLRGGQPQHF.

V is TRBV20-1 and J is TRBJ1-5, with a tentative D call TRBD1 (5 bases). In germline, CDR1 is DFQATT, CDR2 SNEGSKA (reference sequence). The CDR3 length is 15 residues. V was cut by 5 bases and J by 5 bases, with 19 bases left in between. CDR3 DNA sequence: TGCAGTGCTCAGGCCGCCTCAGGGAGTGATCAGCCCCAGCATTTT. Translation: CSAQAASGSDQPQHF.

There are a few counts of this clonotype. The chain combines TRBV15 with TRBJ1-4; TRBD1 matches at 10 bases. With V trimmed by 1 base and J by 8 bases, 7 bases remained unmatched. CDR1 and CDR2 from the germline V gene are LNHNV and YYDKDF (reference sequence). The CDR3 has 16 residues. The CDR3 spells CATSRGDRGTNEKLFF. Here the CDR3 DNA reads TGTGCCACCAGCAGAGGGGACAGGGGAACAAACGAAAAACTGTTTTTT.

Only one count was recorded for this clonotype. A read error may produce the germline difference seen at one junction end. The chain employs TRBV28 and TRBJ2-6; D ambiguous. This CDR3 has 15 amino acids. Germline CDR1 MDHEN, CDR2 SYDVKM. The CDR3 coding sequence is TGTACCAGCAGTTTACTTATCTCTGGGGCCAACGTCCTGACTTTC. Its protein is CTSSLLISGANVLTF.

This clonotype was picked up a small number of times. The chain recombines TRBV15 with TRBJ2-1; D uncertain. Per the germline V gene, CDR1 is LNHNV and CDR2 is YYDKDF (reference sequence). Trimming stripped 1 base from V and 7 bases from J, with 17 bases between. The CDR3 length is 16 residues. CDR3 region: CATSRGMQPLSNEQFF. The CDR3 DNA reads TGTGCCACCAGCAGAGGTATGCAGCCATTAAGTAATGAGCAGTTCTTC.

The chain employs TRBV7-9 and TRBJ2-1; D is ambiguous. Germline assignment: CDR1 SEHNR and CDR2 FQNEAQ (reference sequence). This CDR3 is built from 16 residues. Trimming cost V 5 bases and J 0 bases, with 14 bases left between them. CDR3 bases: TGTGCCAGCAGCGAGTGGTCGAGAGTCTCCTACAATGAGCAGTTCTTC. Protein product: CASSEWSRVSYNEQFF.

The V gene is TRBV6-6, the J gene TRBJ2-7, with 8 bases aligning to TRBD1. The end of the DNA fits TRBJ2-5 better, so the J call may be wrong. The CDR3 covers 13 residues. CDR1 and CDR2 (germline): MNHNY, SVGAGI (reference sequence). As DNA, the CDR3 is TGTGCCAGCAGCGTTACAGGGGGACAGACCCAGTACTTC. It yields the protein CASSVTGGQTQYF.

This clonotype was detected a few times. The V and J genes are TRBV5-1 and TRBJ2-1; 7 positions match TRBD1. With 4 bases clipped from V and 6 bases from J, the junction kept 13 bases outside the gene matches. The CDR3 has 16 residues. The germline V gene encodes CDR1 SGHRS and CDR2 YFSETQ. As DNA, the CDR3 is TGCGCCAGCAGCCTACAGGGGACCCTTCCCTCCAATGAGCAGTTCTTC. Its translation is CASSLQGTLPSNEQFF. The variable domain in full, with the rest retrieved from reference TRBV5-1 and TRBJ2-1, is KAGVTQTPRYLIKTRGQQVTLSCSPISGHRSVSWYQQTPGQGLQFLFEYFSETQRNKGNFPGRFSGRQFSNSRSEMNVSTLELGDSALYLCASSLQGTLPSNEQFFGPGTRLTVL.

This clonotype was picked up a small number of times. The CDR3 here is CASSLVRAGGLDTQYF. CDR3 nucleotides: TGTGCCAGCAGCTTAGTGCGAGCGGGGGGGTTGGATACGCAGTATTTT. V usage is TRBV7-2 and J usage is TRBJ2-3; 10 bases line up with TRBD2. V shed 1 base, J shed 6 bases, and the junction held 7 bases outside the gene matches. Germline assignment: CDR1 SGHTA and CDR2 FQGNSA. CDR3 length: 16 amino acids.

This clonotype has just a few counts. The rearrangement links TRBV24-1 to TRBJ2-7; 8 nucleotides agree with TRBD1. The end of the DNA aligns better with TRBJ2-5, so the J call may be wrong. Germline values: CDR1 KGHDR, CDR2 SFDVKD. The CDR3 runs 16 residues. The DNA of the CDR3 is TGTGCCACCAGTGATTTGGGCCAGGGGGCGCGGGAGACCCAGTACTTC. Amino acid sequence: CATSDLGQGARETQYF.

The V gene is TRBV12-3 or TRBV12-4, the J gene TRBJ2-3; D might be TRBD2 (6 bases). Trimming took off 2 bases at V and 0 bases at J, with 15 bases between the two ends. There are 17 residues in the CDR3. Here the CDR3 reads CASSLKLAGSSTDTQYF. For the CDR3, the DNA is TGTGCCAGCAGTTTAAAATTGGCGGGGTCTAGCACAGATACGCAGTATTTT.

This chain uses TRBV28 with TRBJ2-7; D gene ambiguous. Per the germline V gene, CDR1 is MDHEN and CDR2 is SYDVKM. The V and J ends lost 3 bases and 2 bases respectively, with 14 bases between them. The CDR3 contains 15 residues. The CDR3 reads CASSFGGTSTYEQYF. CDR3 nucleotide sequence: TGTGCCAGCAGTTTCGGCGGAACAAGCACCTACGAGCAGTACTTC.

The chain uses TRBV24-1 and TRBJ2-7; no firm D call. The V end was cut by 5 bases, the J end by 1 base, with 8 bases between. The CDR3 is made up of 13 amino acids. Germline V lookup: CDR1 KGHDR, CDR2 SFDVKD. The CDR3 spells CATSVSGSYEQYF. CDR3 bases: TGTGCCACCAGTGTGTCTGGGTCCTACGAGCAGTACTTC.

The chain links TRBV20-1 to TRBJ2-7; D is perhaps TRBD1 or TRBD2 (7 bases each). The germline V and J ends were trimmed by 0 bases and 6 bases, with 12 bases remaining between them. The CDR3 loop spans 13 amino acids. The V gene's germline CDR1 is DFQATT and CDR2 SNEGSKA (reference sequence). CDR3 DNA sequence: TGCAGTGCTAGAGAACAGGGGAGGGGCGAGCAGTACTTC. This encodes CSAREQGRGEQYF.

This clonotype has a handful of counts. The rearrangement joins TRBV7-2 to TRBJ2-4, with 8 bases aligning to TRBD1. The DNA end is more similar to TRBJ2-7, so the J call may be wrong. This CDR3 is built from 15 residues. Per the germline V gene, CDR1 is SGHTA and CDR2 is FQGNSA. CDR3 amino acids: CASSLAQGASHEQYF. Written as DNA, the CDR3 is TGTGCCAGCAGCTTAGCGCAGGGGGCAAGTCACGAGCAGTACTTC.

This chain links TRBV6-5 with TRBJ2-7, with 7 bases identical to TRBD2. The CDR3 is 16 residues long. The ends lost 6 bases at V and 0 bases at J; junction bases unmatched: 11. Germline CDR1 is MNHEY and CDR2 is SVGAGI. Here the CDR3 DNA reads TGTGCCAGCAGACCCCACCGGGGGGTGGTCTCCTACGAGCAGTACTTC. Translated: CASRPHRGVVSYEQYF.

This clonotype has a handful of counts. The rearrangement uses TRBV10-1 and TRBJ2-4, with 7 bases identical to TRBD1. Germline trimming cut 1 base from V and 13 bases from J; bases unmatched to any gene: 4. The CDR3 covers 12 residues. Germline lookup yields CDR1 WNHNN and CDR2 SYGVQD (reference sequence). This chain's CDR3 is CASSEWGTEQYF. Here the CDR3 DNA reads TGCGCCAGCAGTGAGTGGGGGACAGAGCAGTACTTC.

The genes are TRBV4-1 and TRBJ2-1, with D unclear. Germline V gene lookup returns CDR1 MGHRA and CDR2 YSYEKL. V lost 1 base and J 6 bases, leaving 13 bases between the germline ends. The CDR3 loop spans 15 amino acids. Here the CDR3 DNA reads TGCGCCAGCAGCCAAGGACCGCAAACCTGCAATGAGCAGTTCTTC. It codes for CASSQGPQTCNEQFF.